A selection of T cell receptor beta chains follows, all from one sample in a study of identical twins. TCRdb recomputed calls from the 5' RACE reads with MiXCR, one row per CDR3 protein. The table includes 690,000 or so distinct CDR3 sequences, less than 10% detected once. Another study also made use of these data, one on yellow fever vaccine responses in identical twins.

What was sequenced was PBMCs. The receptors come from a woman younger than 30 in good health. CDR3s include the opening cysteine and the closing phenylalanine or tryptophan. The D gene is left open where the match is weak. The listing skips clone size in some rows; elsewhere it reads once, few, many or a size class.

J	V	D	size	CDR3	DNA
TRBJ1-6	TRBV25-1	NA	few	CASSDSVYNSPLHF	TGTGCCAGCAGTGATTCCGTGTATAATTCACCCCTCCACTTT
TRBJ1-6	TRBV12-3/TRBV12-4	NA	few	CASSFGRSYNSPLHF	TGTGCCAGCAGCTTCGGACGGAGCTATAATTCACCCCTCCACTTT
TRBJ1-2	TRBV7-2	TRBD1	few	CASSSDRGFSGYTF	TGTGCCAGCAGCTCGGACAGGGGATTCTCTGGCTACACCTTC
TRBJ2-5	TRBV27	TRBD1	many	CASSHYRGSGETQYF	TGTGCCAGCAGTCATTACAGGGGATCGGGGGAGACCCAGTACTTC
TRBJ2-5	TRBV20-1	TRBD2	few	CSAAPIAGGPRETQYF	TGCAGTGCGGCCCCCATAGCGGGAGGGCCCCGGGAGACCCAGTACTTC
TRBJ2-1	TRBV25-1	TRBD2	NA	CASRVAGLYNEQFF	TGTGCCAGCAGAGTAGCGGGGCTTTACAATGAGCAGTTCTTC
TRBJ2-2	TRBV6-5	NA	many	CASSYQGITGELFF	TGTGCCAGCAGTTATCAGGGAATCACCGGGGAGCTGTTTTTT
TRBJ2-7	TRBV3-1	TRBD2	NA	CASSPPAGLSYEQYF	TGTGCCAGCAGCCCACCAGCGGGACTCTCCTACGAGCAGTACTTC
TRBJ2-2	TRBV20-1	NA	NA	CSARVGTWDGELFF	TGCAGTGCTAGAGTCGGGACCTGGGACGGGGAGCTGTTTTTT
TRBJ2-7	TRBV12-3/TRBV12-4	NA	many	CASSLGAGIEQYF	TGTGCCAGCAGTTTAGGGGCAGGGATCGAGCAGTACTTC
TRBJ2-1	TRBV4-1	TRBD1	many	CASSQGTGVYNEQFF	TGCGCCAGCAGCCAAGGGACAGGGGTTTACAATGAGCAGTTCTTC
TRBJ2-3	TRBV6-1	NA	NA	CASSEEITDTQYF	TGTGCCAGCAGCGAGGAGATCACAGATACGCAGTATTTT
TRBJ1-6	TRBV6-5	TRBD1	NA	CASSYSGTGNSPLHF	TGTGCCAGCAGTTACTCAGGGACAGGGAATTCACCCCTCCACTTT
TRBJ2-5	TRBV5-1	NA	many	CASSSSQKTQYF	TGCGCCAGCAGCTCCTCGCAGAAGACCCAGTACTTC
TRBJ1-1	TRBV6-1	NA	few	CASKLSENTEAFF	TGTGCCAGCAAACTGAGCGAGAACACTGAAGCTTTCTTT
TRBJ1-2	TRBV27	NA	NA	CASSLNPQGFTYGYTF	TGTGCCAGCAGTCTAAACCCCCAGGGGTTTACCTATGGCTACACCTTC
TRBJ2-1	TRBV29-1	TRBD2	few	CSAGGSSGGNEQFF	TGCAGCGCCGGGGGATCTAGCGGGGGGAATGAGCAGTTCTTC
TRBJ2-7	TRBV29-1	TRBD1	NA	CSVTGDTYEQYF	TGCAGCGTGACAGGGGATACCTACGAGCAGTACTTC
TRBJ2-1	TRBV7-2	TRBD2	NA	CASSTHGGGRSYNEQFF	TGTGCCAGCAGCACCCATGGCGGCGGGAGATCATACAATGAGCAGTTCTTC
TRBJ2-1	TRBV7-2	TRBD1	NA	CASSKGGGQGNEQFF	TGTGCCAGCAGCAAAGGGGGGGGACAGGGAAATGAGCAGTTCTTC
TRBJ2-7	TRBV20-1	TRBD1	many	CSARVAGGNEQYF	TGCAGTGCTAGGGTGGCAGGGGGAAACGAGCAGTACTTC
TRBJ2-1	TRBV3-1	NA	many	CASSPGDTPYNEQFF	TGTGCCAGCAGCCCCGGAGACACCCCCTACAATGAGCAGTTCTTC
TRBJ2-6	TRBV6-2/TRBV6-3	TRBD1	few	CASSYSLDRGLSRSGANVLTF	TGTGCCAGCAGTTACTCCTTGGACAGGGGGCTATCGAGGTCTGGGGCCAACGTCCTGACTTTC
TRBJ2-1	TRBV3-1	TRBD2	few	CASSQGPLAGGQGEQFF	TGTGCCAGCAGCCAAGGTCCCCTAGCGGGGGGGCAGGGTGAGCAGTTCTTC
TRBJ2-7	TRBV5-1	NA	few	CASSTNPGSYEQYF	TGCGCCAGCAGCACTAACCCCGGATCCTACGAGCAGTACTTC
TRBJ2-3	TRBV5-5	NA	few	CASSLADVVVQYF	TGTGCCAGCAGCTTGGCTGACGTGGTAGTGCAGTATTTT
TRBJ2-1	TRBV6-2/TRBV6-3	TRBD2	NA	CASSSLEAGRGHNEQFF	TGTGCCAGCAGTTCACTTGAAGCGGGGAGGGGTCACAATGAGCAGTTCTTC
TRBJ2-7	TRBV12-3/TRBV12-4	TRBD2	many	CASTTSGGSSYEQYF	TGTGCCAGCACGACTAGCGGGGGGAGCTCCTACGAGCAGTACTTC
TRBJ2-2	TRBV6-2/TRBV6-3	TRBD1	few	CASSAHRGLVTGELFF	TGTGCCAGCAGTGCACACAGGGGGCTGGTCACCGGGGAGCTGTTTTTT
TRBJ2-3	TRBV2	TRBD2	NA	CASRGPGTSGNGDTQYF	TGTGCCAGCAGAGGACCCGGGACTAGCGGGAACGGAGATACGCAGTATTTT
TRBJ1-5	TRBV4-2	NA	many	CASSRTVGGLNQPQHF	TGTGCCAGCAGCCGGACCGTCGGGGGGTTGAATCAGCCCCAGCATTTT
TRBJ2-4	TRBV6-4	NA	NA	CASNKINPTKNIQYF	TGTGCCAGCAATAAAATTAACCCGACCAAAAACATTCAGTACTTC
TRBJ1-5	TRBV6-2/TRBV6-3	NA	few	CASGKRGNQPQHF	TGTGCCAGCGGCAAGCGGGGTAATCAGCCCCAGCATTTT
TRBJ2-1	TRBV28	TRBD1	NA	CASSLRDRGTNEQFF	TGTGCCAGCAGTTTAAGGGACAGGGGCACCAATGAGCAGTTCTTC
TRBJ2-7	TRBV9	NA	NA	CASSGITDYEQYF	TGTGCCAGCAGCGGCATAACCGACTACGAGCAGTACTTC
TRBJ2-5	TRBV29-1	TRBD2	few	CSIRSGIGRETQYF	TGCAGCATCCGTAGCGGGATCGGCCGTGAGACCCAGTACTTC
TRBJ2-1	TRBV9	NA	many	CASSVGPWDEQFF	TGTGCCAGCAGCGTAGGCCCTTGGGATGAGCAGTTCTTC
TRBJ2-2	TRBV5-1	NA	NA	CASSPRGSNTGELFF	TGCGCCAGCAGCCCGAGGGGTTCGAACACCGGGGAGCTGTTTTTT
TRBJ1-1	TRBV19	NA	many	CASTQGWSTEAFF	TGTGCCAGTACACAGGGATGGAGCACTGAAGCTTTCTTT
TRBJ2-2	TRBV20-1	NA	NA	CSAESTGFSTGELFF	TGCAGTGCGGAATCTACAGGGTTTTCTACCGGGGAGCTGTTTTTT
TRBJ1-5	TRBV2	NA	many	CASTTGTVGQPQHF	TGTGCCAGCACCACCGGGACTGTAGGGCAGCCCCAGCATTTT
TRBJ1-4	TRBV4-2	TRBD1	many	CASSQEGQGREKLFF	TGTGCCAGCAGCCAAGAGGGACAGGGTCGTGAAAAACTGTTTTTT
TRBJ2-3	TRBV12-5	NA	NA	CASLLAGTDTQYF	TGTGCTAGTCTCCTCGCGGGCACAGATACGCAGTATTTT
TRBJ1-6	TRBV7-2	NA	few	CASSLVGSGPKNTPLHF	TGTGCCAGCAGCTTAGTGGGGTCAGGCCCTAAAAATACACCCCTCCACTTT
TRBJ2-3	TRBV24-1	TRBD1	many	CATSDTGTGADTQYF	TGTGCCACCAGTGACACCGGGACAGGGGCAGATACGCAGTATTTT
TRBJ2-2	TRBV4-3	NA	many	CASSQGPTSNTGELFF	TGCGCCAGCAGCCAGGGGCCGACATCGAACACCGGGGAGCTGTTTTTT
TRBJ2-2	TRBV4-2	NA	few	CASSSSTGNTGELFF	TGTGCCAGCAGCTCGTCGACAGGGAACACCGGGGAGCTGTTTTTT
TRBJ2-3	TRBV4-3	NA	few	CASSQELLPDTQYF	TGCGCCAGCAGCCAAGAGCTGTTACCAGATACGCAGTATTTT
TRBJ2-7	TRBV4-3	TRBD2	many	CASSQDPAGTYEQYF	TGCGCCAGCAGCCAAGATCCAGCGGGGACGTACGAGCAGTACTTC
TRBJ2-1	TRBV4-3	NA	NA	CASSQDIVAEIYNEQFF	TGCGCCAGCAGCCAAGATATTGTAGCGGAGATATACAATGAGCAGTTCTTC
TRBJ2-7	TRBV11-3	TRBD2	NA	CASSLGFLQGTSGPNYEQYF	TGTGCCAGCAGCTTAGGGTTCCTCCAAGGGACTAGCGGTCCCAACTACGAGCAGTACTTC
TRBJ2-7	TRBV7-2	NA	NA	CASSPTVGYEQYF	TGTGCCAGCAGCCCAACCGTGGGGTACGAGCAGTACTTC
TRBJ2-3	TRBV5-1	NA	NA	CASRVGDITDTQYF	TGCGCCAGCAGGGTTGGGGATATCACAGATACGCAGTATTTT
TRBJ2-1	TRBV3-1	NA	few	CAILSGTVQFF	TGTGCCATCCTTTCCGGGACGGTCCAGTTCTTC
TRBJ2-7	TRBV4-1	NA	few	CAPNTASYEQYF	TGCGCTCCTAACACAGCTTCCTACGAGCAGTACTTC
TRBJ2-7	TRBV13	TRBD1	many	CASSFQQGSSYEQYF	TGTGCCAGCAGCTTCCAACAGGGGTCCTCCTACGAGCAGTACTTC
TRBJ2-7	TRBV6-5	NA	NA	CASSYSGTQSYEQYF	TGTGCCAGCAGTTACTCAGGGACACAATCCTACGAGCAGTACTTC
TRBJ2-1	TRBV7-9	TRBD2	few	CASISQRSGRWVNEQFF	TGTGCCAGCATCTCCCAAAGAAGCGGGAGGTGGGTCAATGAGCAGTTCTTC